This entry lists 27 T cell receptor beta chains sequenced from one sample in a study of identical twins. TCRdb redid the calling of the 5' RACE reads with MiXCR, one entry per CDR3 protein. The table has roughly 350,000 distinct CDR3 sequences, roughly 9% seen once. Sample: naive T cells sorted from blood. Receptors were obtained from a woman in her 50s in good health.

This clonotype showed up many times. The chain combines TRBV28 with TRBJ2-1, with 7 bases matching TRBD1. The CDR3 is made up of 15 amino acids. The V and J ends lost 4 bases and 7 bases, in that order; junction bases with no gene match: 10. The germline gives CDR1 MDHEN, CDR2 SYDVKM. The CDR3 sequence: CASSSRQGGRNEQFF. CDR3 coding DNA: TGTGCCAGCAGTTCTCGACAGGGTGGAAGGAATGAGCAGTTCTTC.

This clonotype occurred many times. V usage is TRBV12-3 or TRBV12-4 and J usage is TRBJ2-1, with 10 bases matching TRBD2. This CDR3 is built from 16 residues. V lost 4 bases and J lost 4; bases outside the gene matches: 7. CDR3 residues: CASSSLLAGLYNEQFF. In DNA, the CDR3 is TGTGCCAGCAGTTCGCTACTAGCGGGGCTTTACAATGAGCAGTTCTTC.

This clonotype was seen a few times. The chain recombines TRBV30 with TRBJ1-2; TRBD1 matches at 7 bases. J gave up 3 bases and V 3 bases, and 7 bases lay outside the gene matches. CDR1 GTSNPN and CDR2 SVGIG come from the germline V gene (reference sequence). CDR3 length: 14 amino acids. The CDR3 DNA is TGTGCCTGGAGCCCGACAGGGCCGCACTATGGCTACACCTTC. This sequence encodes CAWSPTGPHYGYTF.

CDR3 DNA: TGTGCCAGCAGTACCTCCCCGGGAGGCGTTGAGCAGTTCTTC. Its translation: CASSTSPGGVEQFF. This chain connects TRBV12-3 or TRBV12-4 to TRBJ2-1, with TRBD2 matching 7 bases. The CDR3 extends over 14 amino acids. V was pared by 5 bases and J by 9 bases, with 10 bases of the junction left unmatched.

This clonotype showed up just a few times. This CDR3 is CASSYSIPGAGTDTQYF. The DNA for the CDR3 is TGTGCCAGCAGTTACTCGATACCGGGGGCAGGCACAGATACGCAGTATTTT. V and J are TRBV6-5 and TRBJ2-3; either TRBD1 or TRBD2 may fit D (6 bases each). Trimming removed 0 bases from V and 1 base from J, with 14 bases in between. The CDR3 is 17 amino acids. Germline V gene lookup returns CDR1 MNHEY and CDR2 SVGAGI.

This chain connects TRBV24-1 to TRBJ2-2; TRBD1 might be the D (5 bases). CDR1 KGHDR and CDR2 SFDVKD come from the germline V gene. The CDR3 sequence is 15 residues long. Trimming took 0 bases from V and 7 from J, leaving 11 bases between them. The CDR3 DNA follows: TGTGCCACCAGTGATTTGCCCCCAGGGATCGGGGAGCTGTTTTTT. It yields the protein CATSDLPPGIGELFF.

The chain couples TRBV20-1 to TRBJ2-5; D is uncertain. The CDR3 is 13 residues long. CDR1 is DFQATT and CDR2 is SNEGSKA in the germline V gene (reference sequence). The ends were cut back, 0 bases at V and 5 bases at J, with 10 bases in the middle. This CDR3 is CSARDVASETQYF. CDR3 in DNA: TGCAGTGCTAGAGACGTCGCTAGTGAGACCCAGTACTTC.

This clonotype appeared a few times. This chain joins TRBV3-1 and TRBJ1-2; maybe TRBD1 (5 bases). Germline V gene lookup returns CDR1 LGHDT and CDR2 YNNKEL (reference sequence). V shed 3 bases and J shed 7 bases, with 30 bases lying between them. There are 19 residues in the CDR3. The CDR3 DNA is TGTGCCAGCAGCCATCTGGTGTTAGGGGATTCGATCGAAAGGGGTGGCTACACCTTC. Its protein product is CASSHLVLGDSIERGGYTF. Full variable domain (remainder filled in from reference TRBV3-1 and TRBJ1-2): DTAVSQTPKYLVTQMGNDKSIKCEQNLGHDTMYWYKQDSKKFLKIMFSYNNKELIINETVPNRFSPKSPDKAHLNLHINSLELGDSAVYFCASSHLVLGDSIERGGYTFGSGTRLTVV.

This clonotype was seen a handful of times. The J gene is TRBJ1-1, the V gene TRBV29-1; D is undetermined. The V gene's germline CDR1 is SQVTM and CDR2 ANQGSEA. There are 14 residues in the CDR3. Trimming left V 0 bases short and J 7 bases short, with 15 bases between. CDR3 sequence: CSVEDLVPEIEAFF. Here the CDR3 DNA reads TGCAGCGTTGAAGATCTTGTTCCGGAGATTGAAGCTTTCTTT. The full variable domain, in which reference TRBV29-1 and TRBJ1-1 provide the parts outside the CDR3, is SAVISQKPSRDICQRGTSLTIQCQVDSQVTMMFWYRQQPGQSLTLIATANQGSEATYESGFVIDKFPISRPNLTFSTLTVSNMSPEDSSIYLCSVEDLVPEIEAFFGQGTRLTVV.

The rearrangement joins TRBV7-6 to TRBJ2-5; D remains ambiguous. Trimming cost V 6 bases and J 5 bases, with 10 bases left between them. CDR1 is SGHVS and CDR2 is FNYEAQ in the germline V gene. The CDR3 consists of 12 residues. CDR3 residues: CASSYPGETQYF. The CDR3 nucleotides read TGTGCCAGCAGTTACCCCGGGGAGACCCAGTACTTC.

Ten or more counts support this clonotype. The CDR3 reads CASSRGTGSSYEQYF. Here the CDR3 DNA reads TGTGCCAGCAGCCGAGGCACAGGGAGCTCCTACGAGCAGTACTTC. This chain links TRBV3-1 with TRBJ2-7; the D gene is possibly TRBD1 (6 bases). Trimming pared 4 bases from V and 0 bases from J, leaving 13 bases between. CDR1 is LGHDT and CDR2 is YNNKEL in the germline V gene (reference sequence). The CDR3 extends over 15 amino acids.

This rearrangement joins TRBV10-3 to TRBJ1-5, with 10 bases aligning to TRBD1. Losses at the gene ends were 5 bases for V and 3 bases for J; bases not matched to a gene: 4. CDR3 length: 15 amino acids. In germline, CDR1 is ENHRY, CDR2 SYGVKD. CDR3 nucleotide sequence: TGTGCCATCAGTCCTGACAGGGGGCTCAATCAGCCCCAGCATTTT. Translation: CAISPDRGLNQPQHF.

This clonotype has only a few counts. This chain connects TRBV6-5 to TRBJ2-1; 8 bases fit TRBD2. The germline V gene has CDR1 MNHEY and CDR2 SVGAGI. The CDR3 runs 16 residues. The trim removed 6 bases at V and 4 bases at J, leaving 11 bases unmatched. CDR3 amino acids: CASRLDLAGSYNEQFF. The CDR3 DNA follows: TGTGCCAGCAGACTAGATTTAGCGGGGTCTTACAATGAGCAGTTCTTC.

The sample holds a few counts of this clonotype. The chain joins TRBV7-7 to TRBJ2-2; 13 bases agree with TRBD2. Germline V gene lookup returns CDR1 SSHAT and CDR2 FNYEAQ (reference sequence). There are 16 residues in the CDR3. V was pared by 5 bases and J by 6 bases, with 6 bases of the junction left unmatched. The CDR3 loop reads CASSPRTSGSPGELFF. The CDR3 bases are TGTGCCAGCAGCCCACGGACTAGCGGGAGCCCCGGGGAGCTGTTTTTT. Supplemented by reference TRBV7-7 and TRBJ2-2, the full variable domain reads GAGVSQSPRYKVTKRGQDVTLRCDPISSHATLYWYQQALGQGPEFLTYFNYEAQPDKSGLPSDRFSAERPEGSISTLTIQRTEQRDSAMYRCASSPRTSGSPGELFFGEGSRLTVL.

This chain's CDR3 is CASSDGGGNTEAFF. The CDR3 DNA reads TGCGCCAGCTCTGACGGGGGGGGGAACACTGAAGCTTTCTTT. This rearrangement joins TRBV5-1 to TRBJ1-1; TRBD1 might be the D (5 bases). There are 14 residues in the CDR3. Germline V gives CDR1 SGHRS, CDR2 YFSETQ. Trimming left V 7 bases short and J 1 base short, with 14 bases between.

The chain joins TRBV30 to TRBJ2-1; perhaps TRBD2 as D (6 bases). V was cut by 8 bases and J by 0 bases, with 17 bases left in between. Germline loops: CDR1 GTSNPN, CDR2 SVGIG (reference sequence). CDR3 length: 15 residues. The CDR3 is CAHSHGGTSYNEQFF. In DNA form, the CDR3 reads TGTGCCCACTCCCATGGGGGGACCTCCTACAATGAGCAGTTCTTC. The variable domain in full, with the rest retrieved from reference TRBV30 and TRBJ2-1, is SQTIHQWPATLVQPVGSPLSLECTVEGTSNPNLYWYRQAAGRGLQLLFYSVGIGQISSEVPQNLSASRPQDRQFILSSKKLLLSDSGFYLCAHSHGGTSYNEQFFGPGTRLTVL.

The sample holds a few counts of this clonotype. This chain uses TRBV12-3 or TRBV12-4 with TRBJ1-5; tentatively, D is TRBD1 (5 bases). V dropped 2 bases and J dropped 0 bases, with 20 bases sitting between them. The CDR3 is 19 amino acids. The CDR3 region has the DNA TGTGCCAGCAGTTTATTAGGATCAGGGAGAAGGCGTAGCAATCAGCCCCAGCATTTT. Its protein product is CASSLLGSGRRRSNQPQHF.

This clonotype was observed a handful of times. The CDR3 here is CASSTGQGENIQYF. The CDR3 bases are TGTGCCAGCAGTACCGGACAGGGAGAAAACATTCAGTACTTC. The J gene is TRBJ2-4, the V gene TRBV6-5; 8 bases are shared with TRBD1. The CDR3 totals 14 residues. Losses at the gene ends were 5 bases for V and 5 bases for J; bases not matched to a gene: 5. Germline CDR1 and CDR2: MNHEY and SVGAGI.

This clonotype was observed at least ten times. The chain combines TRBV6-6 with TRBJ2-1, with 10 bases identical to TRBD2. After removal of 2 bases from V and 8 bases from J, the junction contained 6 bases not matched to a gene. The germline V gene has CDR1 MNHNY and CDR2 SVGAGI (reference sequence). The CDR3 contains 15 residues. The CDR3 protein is CASSYETSGLDEQFF. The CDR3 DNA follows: TGTGCCAGCAGTTACGAGACTAGCGGGCTCGATGAGCAGTTCTTC.

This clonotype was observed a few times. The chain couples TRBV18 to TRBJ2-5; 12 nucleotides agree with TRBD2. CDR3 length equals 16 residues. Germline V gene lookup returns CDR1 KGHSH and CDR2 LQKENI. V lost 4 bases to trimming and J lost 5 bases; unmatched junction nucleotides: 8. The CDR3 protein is CASSRTSGKTWETQYF. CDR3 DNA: TGTGCCAGCTCACGGACTAGCGGGAAGACGTGGGAGACCCAGTACTTC. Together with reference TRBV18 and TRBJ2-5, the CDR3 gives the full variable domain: NAGVMQNPRHLVRRRGQEARLRCSPMKGHSHVYWYRQLPEEGLKFMVYLQKENIIDESGMPKERFSAEFPKEGPSILRIQQVVRGDSAAYFCASSRTSGKTWETQYFGPGTRLLVL.

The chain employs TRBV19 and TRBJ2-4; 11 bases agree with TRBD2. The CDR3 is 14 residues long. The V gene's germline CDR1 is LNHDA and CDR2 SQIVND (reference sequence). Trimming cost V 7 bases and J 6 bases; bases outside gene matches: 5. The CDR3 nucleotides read TGTGCCAGTACCATTGGGACTAGCGGAAACATTCAGTACTTC. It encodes CASTIGTSGNIQYF.

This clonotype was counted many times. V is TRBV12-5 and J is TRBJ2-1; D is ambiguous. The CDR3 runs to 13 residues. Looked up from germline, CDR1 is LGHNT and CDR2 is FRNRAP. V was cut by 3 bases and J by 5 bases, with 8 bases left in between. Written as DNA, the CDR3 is TGTGCTAGTGGTTTTGTTCCCGACAATGAGCAGTTCTTC. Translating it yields CASGFVPDNEQFF.

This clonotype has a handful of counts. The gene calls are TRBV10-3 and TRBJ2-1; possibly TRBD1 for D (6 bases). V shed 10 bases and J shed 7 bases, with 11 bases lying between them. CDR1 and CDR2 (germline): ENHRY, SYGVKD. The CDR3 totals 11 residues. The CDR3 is CATVQGNEQFF. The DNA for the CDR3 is TGTGCCACCGTCCAGGGGAATGAGCAGTTCTTC.

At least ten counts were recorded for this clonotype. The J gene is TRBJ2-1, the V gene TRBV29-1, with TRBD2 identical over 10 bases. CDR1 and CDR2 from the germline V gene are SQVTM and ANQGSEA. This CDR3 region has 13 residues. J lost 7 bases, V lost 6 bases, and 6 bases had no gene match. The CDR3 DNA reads TGCAGCGTCTCTAGCGGGAGTAGGAATGAGCAGTTCTTC. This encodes CSVSSGSRNEQFF.

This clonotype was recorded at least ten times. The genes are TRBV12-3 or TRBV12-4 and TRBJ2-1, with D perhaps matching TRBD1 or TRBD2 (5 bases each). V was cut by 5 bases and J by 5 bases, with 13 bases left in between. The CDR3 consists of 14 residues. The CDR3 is CASSQRDGHNEQFF. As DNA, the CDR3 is TGTGCCAGCAGTCAACGGGACGGGCACAATGAGCAGTTCTTC.

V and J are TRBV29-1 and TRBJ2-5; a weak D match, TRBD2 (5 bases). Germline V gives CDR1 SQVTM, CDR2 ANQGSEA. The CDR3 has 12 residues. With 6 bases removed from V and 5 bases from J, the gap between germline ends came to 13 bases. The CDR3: CSVRGRTETQYF. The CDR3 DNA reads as TGCAGCGTACGCGGGCGGACGGAGACCCAGTACTTC.

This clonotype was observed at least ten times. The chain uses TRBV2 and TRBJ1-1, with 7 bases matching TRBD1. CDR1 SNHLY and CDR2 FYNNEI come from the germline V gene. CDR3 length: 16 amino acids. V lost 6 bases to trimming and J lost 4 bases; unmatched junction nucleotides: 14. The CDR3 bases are TGTGCCAGCAGGGCCCCCACGGGACAGTTCCTCACTGAAGCTTTCTTT. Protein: CASRAPTGQFLTEAFF.